This TCR beta chain stems from a study of metastatic and nonmetastatic thyroid tumors. Whole-study results and caveats: In blood and tumor, TCR beta diversity was reportedly significantly higher in malignant thyroid tumors than in benign nodules.

As originally analysed: Researchers built a distant-metastasis classifier for papillary thyroid cancer that drew on CDR3 differences across clinicopathological groups. TCRdb reassembled clones from the PCR reads with MiXCR. TCRdb's processing, not the authors', yielded these V and J calls. The table has 19,000 or so clones, roughly 33% seen once; the top ten hold 20% to 25%. None of the patients had undergone any treatment ahead of thyroid surgery. Regarding this clone: Its cognate antigen is unknown.

Germline CDR1 is LNHDA and CDR2 is SQIVND (reference sequence). The V end was cut by 6 bases, the J end by 8 bases, with 16 bases between. CDR3 length: 13 residues. The sample consisted of adjacent normal tissue. The clonotype was recovered from a female donor with papillary thyroid cancer or a benign thyroid nodule (not recorded which). Some clones in this sample may be carry-over from other donors' samples. The V call is TRBV19, the J call TRBJ1-2, with D uncertain. Here the CDR3 DNA reads TGTGCCAGTAGCTTCCTTGCGGGTGACGGCTACACCTTC. It specifies CASSFLAGDGYTF.